The sample holds a few counts of the clone carrying this T cell receptor (beta chain). The source of the sample is a study of T-cell reconstitution after alpha-beta-depleted transplantation in children. Using unique molecular identifiers, the investigators prepared the TCRbeta library. TCRdb used MiXCR to reprocess the PCR reads, holding one entry per CDR3 protein. The table lists approximately 510,000 distinct CDR3 sequences, approximately 20% of them singletons, with 2.5% to 4% in the top ten. The sample consisted of PBMCs from the stem cell graft donor, taken from the stem cell graft. This TCR was sampled from a human donor who donated a stem cell graft to a child with acute lymphoblastic leukemia.

CDR3 nucleotide sequence: TGCAGTGCAAAAACCGGGACTACTTCCTACGAGCAGTACTTC. This codes for CSAKTGTTSYEQYF. The chain carries TRBV20-1 and TRBJ2-7, with 7 bases fitting TRBD2. The length of the CDR3 is 14 residues. Germline CDR1 is DFQATT and CDR2 is SNEGSKA (reference sequence). V lost 6 bases, J lost 1 base, and 9 bases stayed unmatched.